This TCR beta chain was obtained from a study of blood T cell repertoires in COVID-19. Study-level information: Both acute and convalescent COVID-19 samples were obtained from the United States, Italy and Spain. Sources were T cells, B-cell-depleted T cells, or PBMCs; the material itself was cDNA or gDNA.

Study processing details: Estimation of nucleated cell counts was performed using reference gene primer amplification. Data came from immunoSEQ multiplex PCR; TCRdb stores just in-frame clones and leaves some out. Clonal size and the V and J genes are those of that table, whereas D and trimming came from the DNA. The sample comprises some 120,000 clones, under 85% of which are singletons, and roughly 12% rests with the top ten. The CDR3 sequence is 13 residues long. Per the germline V gene, CDR1 is LGHNA and CDR2 is YNFKEQ. V lost 6 bases, J lost 10 bases, and 16 bases lay in between. The sequence was collected from a man aged 60 to 69 with acute or convalescent COVID-19. The sequenced material came from peripheral blood. The V call is TRBV4-2, the J call TRBJ2-1; the D gene is possibly TRBD1 (6 bases). The CDR3 DNA reads as TGTGCCAGCAGGAGACCGGACAGTGGGGAGCAGTTCTTC. Translating it yields CASRRPDSGEQFF.